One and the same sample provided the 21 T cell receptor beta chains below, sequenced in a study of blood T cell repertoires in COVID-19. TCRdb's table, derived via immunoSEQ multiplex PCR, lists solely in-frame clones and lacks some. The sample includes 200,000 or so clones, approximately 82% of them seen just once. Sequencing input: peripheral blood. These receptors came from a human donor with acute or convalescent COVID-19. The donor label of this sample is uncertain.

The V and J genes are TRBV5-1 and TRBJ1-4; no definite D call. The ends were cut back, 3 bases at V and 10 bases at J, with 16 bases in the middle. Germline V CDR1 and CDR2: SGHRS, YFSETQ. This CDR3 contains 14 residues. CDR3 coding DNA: TGCGCCAGCAGCTCACTCGTGCATGGCGGAAAACTGTTTTTT. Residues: CASSSLVHGGKLFF.

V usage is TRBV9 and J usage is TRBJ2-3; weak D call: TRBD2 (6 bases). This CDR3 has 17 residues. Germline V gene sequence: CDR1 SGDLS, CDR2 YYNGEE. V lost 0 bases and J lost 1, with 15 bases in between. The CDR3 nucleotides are TGTGCCAGCAGCGTAGCTACGGCGTCGGGGGGCACAGATACGCAGTATTTT. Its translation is CASSVATASGGTDTQYF.

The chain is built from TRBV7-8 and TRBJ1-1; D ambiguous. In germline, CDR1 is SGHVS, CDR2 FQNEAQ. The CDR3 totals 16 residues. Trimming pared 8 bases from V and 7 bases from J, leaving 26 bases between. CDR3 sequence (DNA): TGTGCCAGCCTTGTAGGAGCTCCGGAGCCTATTTTTGAAGCTTTCTTT. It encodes CASLVGAPEPIFEAFF.

The DNA of the CDR3 is TGTGCCTGGAGTCGTGGCGGGAGCACAGATACGCAGTATTTT. Translating it yields CAWSRGGSTDTQYF. The chain links TRBV30 to TRBJ2-3, with D perhaps TRBD2 (5 bases). CDR3 length: 14 residues. V lost 2 bases, J lost 0 bases, and 9 bases lay in between. In germline, CDR1 is GTSNPN, CDR2 SVGIG (reference sequence).

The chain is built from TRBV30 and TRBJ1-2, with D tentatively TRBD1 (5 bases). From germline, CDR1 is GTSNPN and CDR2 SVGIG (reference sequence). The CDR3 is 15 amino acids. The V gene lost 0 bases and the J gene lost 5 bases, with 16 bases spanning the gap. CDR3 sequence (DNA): TGTGCCTGGAGTGTCCTATTAGGGAAGGGGTATGGCTACACCTTC. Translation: CAWSVLLGKGYGYTF. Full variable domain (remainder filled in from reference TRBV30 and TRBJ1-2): SQTIHQWPATLVQPVGSPLSLECTVEGTSNPNLYWYRQAAGRGLQLLFYSVGIGQISSEVPQNLSASRPQDRQFILSSKKLLLSDSGFYLCAWSVLLGKGYGYTFGSGTRLTVV.

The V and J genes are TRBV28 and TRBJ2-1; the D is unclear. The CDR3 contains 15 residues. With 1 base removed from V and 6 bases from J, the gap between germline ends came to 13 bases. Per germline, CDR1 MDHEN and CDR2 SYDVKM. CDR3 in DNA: TGTGCCAGCAGTTTATTCTCCCTAGGAACCAATGAGCAGTTCTTC. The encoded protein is CASSLFSLGTNEQFF. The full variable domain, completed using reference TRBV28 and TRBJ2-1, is DVKVTQSSRYLVKRTGEKVFLECVQDMDHENMFWYRQDPGLGLRLIYFSYDVKMKEKGDIPEGYSVSREKKERFSLILESASTNQTSMYLCASSLFSLGTNEQFFGPGTRLTVL.

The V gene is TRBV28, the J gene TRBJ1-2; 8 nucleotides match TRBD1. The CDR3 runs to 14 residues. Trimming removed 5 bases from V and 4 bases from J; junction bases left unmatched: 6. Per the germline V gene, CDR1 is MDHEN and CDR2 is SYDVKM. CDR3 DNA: TGTGCCAGCAGTCTCGGACAGGGCGGCTATGGCTACACCTTC. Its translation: CASSLGQGGYGYTF.

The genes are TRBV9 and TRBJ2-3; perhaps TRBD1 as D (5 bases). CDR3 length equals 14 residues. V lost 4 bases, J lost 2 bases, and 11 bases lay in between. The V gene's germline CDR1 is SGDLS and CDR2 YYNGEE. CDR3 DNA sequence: TGTGCCAGCAGCCGTGACAGTACCACAGATACGCAGTATTTT. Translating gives CASSRDSTTDTQYF.

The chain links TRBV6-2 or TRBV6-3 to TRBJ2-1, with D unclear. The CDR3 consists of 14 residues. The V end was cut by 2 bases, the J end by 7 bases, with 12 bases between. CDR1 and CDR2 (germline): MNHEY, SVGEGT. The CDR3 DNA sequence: TGTGCCAGCAGTTACCTCCCCGTCCAGAATGAGCAGTTCTTC. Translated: CASSYLPVQNEQFF.

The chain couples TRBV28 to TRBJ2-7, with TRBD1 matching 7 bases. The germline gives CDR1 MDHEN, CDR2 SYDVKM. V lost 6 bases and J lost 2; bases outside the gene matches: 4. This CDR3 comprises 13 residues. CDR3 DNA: TGTGCCAGCAGCCCTACAGGGGCCTACGAGCAGTACTTC. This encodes CASSPTGAYEQYF.

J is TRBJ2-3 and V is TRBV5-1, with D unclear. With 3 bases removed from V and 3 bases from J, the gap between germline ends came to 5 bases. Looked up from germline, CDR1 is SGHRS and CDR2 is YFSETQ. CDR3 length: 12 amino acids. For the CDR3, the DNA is TGCGCCAGCAGCTCCCCAACAGATACGCAGTATTTT. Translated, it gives CASSSPTDTQYF.

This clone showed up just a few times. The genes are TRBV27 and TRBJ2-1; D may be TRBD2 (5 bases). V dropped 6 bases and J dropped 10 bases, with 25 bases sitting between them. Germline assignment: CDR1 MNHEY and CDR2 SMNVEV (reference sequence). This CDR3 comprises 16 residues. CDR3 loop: CASSPSDWASRGEQFF. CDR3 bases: TGTGCCAGCAGCCCCTCCGATTGGGCGTCCCGGGGAGAGCAGTTCTTC.

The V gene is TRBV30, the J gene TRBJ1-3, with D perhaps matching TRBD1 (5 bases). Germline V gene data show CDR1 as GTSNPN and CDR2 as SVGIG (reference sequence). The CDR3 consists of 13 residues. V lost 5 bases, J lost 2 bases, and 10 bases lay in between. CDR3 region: CAWATDTGNTIYF. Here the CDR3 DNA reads TGTGCCTGGGCGACAGACACTGGAAACACCATATATTTT.

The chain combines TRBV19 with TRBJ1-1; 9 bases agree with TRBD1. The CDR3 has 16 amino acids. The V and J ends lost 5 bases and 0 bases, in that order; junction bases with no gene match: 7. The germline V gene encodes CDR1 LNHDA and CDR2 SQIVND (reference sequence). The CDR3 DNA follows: TGTGCCAGTAGTCCAGGACAGGGGCGGATGAACACTGAAGCTTTCTTT. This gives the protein CASSPGQGRMNTEAFF. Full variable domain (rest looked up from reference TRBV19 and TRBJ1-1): DGGITQSPKYLFRKEGQNVTLSCEQNLNHDAMYWYRQDPGQGLRLIYYSQIVNDFQKGDIAEGYSVSREKKESFPLTVTSAQKNPTAFYLCASSPGQGRMNTEAFFGQGTRLTVV.

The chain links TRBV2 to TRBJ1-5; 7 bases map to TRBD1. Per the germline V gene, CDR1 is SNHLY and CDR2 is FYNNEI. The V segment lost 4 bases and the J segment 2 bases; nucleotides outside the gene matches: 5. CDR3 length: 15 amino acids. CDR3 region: CASSVTTGGNQPQHF. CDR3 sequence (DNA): TGTGCCAGCAGTGTTACAACAGGGGGCAATCAGCCCCAGCATTTT.

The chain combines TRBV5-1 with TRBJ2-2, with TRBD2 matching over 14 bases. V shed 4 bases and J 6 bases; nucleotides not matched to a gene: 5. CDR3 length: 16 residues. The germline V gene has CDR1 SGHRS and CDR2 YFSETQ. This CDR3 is CASSPGGLAGAGELFF. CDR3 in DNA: TGCGCCAGCAGCCCAGGGGGACTAGCGGGAGCCGGGGAGCTGTTTTTT. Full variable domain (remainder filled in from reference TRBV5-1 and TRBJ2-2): KAGVTQTPRYLIKTRGQQVTLSCSPISGHRSVSWYQQTPGQGLQFLFEYFSETQRNKGNFPGRFSGRQFSNSRSEMNVSTLELGDSALYLCASSPGGLAGAGELFFGEGSRLTVL.

CDR3 sequence: CASSLMGLAGTDTQYF. The DNA for the CDR3 is TGTGCCAGCAGCTTAATGGGACTAGCTGGGACAGATACGCAGTATTTT. J is TRBJ2-3 and V is TRBV7-2, with TRBD2 identical over 9 bases. The CDR3 extends over 16 amino acids. Germline lookup yields CDR1 SGHTA and CDR2 FQGNSA. With 2 bases clipped from V and 3 bases from J, the junction kept 6 bases outside the gene matches.

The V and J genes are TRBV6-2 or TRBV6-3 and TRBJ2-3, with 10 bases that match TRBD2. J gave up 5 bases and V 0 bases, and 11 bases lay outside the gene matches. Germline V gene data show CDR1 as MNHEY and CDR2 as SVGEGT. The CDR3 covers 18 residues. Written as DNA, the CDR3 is TGTGCCAGCAGTTACTCGAGCAGGACTAGCGGACCCCAAGATACGCAGTATTTT. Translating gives CASSYSSRTSGPQDTQYF.

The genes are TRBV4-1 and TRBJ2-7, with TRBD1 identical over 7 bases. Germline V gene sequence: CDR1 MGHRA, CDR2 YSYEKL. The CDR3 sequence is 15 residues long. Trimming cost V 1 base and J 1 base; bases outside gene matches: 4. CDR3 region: CASSQAGTVSYEQYF. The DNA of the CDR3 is TGCGCCAGCAGCCAAGCCGGGACAGTATCCTACGAGCAGTACTTC.

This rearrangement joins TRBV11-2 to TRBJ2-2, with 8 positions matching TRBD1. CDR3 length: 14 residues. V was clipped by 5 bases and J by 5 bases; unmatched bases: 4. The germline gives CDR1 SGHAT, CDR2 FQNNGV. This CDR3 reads CASSGDRGTGELFF. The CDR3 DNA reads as TGTGCCAGCAGCGGCGACAGGGGAACCGGGGAGCTGTTTTTT.

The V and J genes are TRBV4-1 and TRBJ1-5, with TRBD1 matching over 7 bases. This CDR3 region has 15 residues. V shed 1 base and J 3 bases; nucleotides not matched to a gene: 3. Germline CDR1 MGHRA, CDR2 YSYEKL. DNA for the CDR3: TGCGCCAGCAGCCAAGGACAGGGAGACAATCAGCCCCAGCATTTT. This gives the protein CASSQGQGDNQPQHF.